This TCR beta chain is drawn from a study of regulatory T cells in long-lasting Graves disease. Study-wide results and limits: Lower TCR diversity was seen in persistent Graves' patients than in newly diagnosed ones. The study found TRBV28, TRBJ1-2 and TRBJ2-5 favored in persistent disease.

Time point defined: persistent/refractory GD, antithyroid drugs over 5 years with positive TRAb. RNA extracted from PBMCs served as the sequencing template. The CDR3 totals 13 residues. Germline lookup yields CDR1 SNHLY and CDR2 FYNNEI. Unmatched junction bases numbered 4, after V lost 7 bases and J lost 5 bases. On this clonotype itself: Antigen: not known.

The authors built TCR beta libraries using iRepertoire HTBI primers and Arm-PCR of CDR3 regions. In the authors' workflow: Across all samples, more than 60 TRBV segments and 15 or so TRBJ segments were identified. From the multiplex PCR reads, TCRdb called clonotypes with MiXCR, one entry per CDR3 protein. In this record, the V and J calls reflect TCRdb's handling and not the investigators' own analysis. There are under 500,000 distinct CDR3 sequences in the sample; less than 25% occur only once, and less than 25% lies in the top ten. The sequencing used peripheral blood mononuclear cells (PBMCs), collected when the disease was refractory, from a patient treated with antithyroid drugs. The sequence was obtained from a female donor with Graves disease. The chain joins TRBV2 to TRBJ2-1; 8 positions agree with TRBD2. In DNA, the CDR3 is TGTGCCAGCAAGCGGGAGTACAACAATGAGCAGTTCTTC. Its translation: CASKREYNNEQFF.